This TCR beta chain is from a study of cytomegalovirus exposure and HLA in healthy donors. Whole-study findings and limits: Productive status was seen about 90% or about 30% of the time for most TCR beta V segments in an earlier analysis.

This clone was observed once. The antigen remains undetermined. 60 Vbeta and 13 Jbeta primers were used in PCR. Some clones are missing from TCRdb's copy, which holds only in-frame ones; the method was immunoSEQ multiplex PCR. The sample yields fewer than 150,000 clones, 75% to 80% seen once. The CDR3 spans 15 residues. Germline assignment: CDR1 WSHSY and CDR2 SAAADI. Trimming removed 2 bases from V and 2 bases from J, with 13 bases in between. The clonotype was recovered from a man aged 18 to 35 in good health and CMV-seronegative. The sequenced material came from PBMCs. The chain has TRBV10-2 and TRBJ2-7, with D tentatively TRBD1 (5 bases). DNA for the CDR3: TGCGCCAGCAGTGAGGGGGCAGGGTTAGCCTACGAGCAGTACTTC. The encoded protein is CASSEGAGLAYEQYF.